This paragraph covers one T cell receptor (beta chain) sequence. Its antigen is as yet unknown. This record belongs to a study of Ad26.COV2.S vaccination and SARS-CoV-2 variants. Study-wide results and limits: Overall T cell responses may have been underestimated by the analyses of TCR breadth and depth. Substantial post-vaccination breadth of spike-specific CD8+ and CD4+ T cell responses was reported. It was found that vaccine and placebo recipients had similar non-spike TCR breadth.

Repertoires were generated with immunoSEQ multiplex PCR, while TCRdb's copy carries only in-frame clones and drops some. The repertoire holds some 180,000 clones, with around nine tenths as singletons. The germline V gene encodes CDR1 KGHDR and CDR2 SFDVKD. CDR3 length equals 14 residues. With V trimmed by 5 bases and J by 5 bases, 6 bases remained unmatched. The TCR was taken from a human donor who had recovered from COVID-19. The sequences come from peripheral blood, collected after recovery from COVID-19. The chain combines TRBV24-1 with TRBJ2-3; 7 positions agree with TRBD2. CDR3 region: CATSGAERGDTQYF. CDR3 nucleotide sequence: TGTGCCACCAGTGGCGCGGAGCGGGGAGATACGCAGTATTTT.